A single T cell receptor (beta chain) is shown here with its context. Its antigen remains unidentified. Trimming cost V 3 bases and J 4 bases, with 4 bases left between them. The CDR3 covers 11 residues. Germline V gene data show CDR1 as SGHNT and CDR2 as YENEEA. The data are from a study of shared clonotypes between healthy human individuals. Study as a whole: Per donor, three plates held CD4 naive cells, three held CD4 memory, two held CD8 naive and one held CD8 memory. Study-wide findings and caveats: Richness estimates generally favored naive over memory subsets. A reduction in generation probabilities was seen for non-shared clonotypes relative to those shared by all four donors.

Every subset had its genomic DNA shared out evenly among several immunoSEQ plates. Using immunoSEQ multiplex PCR, the repertoire was profiled, and TCRdb retains in-frame clones only, with some absent. The table shows fewer than 400,000 clones, with roughly 70% occurring only once. Sequencing was done on a sample of memory CD4+ T cells sorted from blood. Subset noted: CD45RA-negative fraction. The rearrangement joins TRBV11-3 to TRBJ2-7; D remains ambiguous. The source of this sequence is a man younger than 45 in good health. The CDR3: CASSLTYEQYF. The CDR3 DNA reads as TGTGCCAGCAGCTTGACATACGAGCAGTACTTC. The complete variable domain, with remaining parts taken from reference TRBV11-3 and TRBJ2-7, reads EAGVVQSPRYKIIEKKQPVAFWCNPISGHNTLYWYLQNLGQGPELLIRYENEEAVDDSQLPKDRFSAERLKGVDSTLKIQPAELGDSAVYLCASSLTYEQYFGPGTRLTVT.